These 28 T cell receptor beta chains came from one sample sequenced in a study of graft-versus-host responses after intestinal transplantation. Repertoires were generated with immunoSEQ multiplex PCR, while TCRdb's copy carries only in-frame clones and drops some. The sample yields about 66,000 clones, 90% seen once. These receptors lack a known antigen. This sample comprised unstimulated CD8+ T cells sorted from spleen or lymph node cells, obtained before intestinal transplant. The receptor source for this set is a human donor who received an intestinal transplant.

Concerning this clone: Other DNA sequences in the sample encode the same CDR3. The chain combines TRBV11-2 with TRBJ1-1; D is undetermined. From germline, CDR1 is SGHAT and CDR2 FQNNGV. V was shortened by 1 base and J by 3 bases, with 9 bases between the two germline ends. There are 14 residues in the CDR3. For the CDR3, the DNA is TGTGCCAGCAGCTTAGTGTACCAGGACACTGAAGCTTTCTTT. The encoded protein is CASSLVYQDTEAFF.

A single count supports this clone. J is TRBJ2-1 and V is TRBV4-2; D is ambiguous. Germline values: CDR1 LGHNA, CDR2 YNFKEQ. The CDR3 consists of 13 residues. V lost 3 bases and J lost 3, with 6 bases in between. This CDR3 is CASSHEDYNEQFF. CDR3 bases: TGTGCCAGCAGCCATGAGGACTACAATGAGCAGTTCTTC.

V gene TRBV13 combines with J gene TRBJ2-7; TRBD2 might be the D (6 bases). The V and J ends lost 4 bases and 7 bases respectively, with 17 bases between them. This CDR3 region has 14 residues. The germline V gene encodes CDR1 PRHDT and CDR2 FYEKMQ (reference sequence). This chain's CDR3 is CASSSPMEGREQYF. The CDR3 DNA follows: TGTGCCAGCAGCTCTCCCATGGAGGGACGAGAGCAGTACTTC.

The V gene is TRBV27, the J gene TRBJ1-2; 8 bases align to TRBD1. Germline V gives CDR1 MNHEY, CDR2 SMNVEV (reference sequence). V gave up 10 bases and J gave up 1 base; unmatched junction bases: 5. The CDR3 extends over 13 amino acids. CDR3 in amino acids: CATYGQGNYGYTF. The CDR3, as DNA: TGTGCCACCTATGGACAGGGTAACTATGGCTACACCTTC.

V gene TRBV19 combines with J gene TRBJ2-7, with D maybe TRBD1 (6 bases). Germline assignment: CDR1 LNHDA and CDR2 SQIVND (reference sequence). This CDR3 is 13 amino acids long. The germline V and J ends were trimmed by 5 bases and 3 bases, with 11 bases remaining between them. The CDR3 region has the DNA TGTGCCAGTAGTGCGGACAGAAGCTACGAGCAGTACTTC. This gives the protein CASSADRSYEQYF.

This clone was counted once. The CDR3 loop reads CASSPRGGQRPYEQYF. DNA for the CDR3: TGTGCCAGTAGTCCTCGGGGGGGACAGAGACCCTACGAGCAGTACTTC. The chain couples TRBV19 to TRBJ2-7; D is possibly TRBD2 (8 bases). Trimming pared 5 bases from V and 2 bases from J, leaving 19 bases between. In germline, CDR1 is LNHDA, CDR2 SQIVND (reference sequence). This CDR3 is built from 16 residues.

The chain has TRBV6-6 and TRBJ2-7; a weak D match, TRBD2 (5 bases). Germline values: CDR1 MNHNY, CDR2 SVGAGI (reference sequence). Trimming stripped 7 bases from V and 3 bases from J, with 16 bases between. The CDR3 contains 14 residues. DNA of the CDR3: TGTGCCAGCACTGGCGGGTCCACCTTCTACGAGCAGTACTTC. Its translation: CASTGGSTFYEQYF.

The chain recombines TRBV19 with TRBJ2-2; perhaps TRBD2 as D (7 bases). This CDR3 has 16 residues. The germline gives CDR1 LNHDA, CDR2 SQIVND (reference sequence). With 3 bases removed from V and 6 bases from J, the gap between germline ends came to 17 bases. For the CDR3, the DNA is TGTGCCAGTAGTATTGGGGGGGCGCCGGGTGCCGGGGAGCTGTTTTTT. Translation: CASSIGGAPGAGELFF.

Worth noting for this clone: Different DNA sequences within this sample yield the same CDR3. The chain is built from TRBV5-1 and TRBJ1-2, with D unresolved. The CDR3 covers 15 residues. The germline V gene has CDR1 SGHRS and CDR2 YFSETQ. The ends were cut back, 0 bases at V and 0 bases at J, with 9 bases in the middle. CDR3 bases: TGCGCCAGCAGCTTGGTTGGAGAGGCTAACTATGGCTACACCTTC. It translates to CASSLVGEANYGYTF.

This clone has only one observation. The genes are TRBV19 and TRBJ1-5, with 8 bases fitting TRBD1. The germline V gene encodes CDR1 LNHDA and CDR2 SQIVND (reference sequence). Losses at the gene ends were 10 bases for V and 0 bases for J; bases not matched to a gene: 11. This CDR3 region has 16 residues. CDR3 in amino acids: CATRIQGEYSNQPQHF. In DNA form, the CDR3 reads TGTGCCACAAGAATACAGGGGGAGTATAGCAATCAGCCCCAGCATTTT.

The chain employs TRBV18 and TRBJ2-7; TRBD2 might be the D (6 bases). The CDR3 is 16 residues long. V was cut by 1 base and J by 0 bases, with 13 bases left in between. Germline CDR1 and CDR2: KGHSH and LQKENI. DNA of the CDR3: TGTGCCAGCTCACCACGCGGGAAGACTAGCTCCTACGAGCAGTACTTC. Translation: CASSPRGKTSSYEQYF.

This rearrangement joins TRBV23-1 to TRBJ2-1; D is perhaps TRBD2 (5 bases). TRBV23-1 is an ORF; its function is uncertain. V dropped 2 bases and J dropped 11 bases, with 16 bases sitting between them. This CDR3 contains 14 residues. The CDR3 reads CASSQTGSATKQFF. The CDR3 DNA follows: TGCGCCAGCAGTCAAACGGGGTCCGCCACGAAGCAGTTCTTC.

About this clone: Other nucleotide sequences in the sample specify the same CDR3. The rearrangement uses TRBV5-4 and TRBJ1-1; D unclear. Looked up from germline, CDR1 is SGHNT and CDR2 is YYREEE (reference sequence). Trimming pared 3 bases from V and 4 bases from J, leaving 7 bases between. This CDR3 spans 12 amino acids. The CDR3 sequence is CASSSGGTEAFF. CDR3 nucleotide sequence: TGTGCCAGCAGCTCCGGAGGCACTGAAGCTTTCTTT.

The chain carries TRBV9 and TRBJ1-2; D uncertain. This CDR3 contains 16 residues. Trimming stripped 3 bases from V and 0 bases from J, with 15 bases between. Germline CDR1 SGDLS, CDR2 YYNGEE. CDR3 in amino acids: CASSGGVEPPNYGYTF. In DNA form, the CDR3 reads TGTGCCAGCAGCGGCGGTGTCGAACCTCCTAACTATGGCTACACCTTC.

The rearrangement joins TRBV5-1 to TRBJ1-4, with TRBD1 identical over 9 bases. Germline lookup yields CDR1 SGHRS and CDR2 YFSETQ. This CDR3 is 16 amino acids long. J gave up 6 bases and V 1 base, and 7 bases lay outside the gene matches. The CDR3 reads CASSLPPGQGDEKLFF. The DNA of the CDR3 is TGCGCCAGCAGCTTGCCTCCGGGACAGGGTGATGAAAAACTGTTTTTT. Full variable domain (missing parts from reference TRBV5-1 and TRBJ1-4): KAGVTQTPRYLIKTRGQQVTLSCSPISGHRSVSWYQQTPGQGLQFLFEYFSETQRNKGNFPGRFSGRQFSNSRSEMNVSTLELGDSALYLCASSLPPGQGDEKLFFGSGTQLSVL.

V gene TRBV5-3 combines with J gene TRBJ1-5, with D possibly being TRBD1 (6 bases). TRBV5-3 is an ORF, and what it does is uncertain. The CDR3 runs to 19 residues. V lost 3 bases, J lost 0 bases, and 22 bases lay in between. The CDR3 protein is CARSSPLGRGASSNQPQHF. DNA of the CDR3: TGTGCCAGAAGCTCCCCCCTCGGCAGGGGCGCGTCTAGCAATCAGCCCCAGCATTTT.

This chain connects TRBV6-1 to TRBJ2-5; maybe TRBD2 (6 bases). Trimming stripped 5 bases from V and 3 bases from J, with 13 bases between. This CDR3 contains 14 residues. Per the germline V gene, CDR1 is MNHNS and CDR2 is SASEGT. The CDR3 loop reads CASSPAPGEETQYF. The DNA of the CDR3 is TGTGCCAGCAGTCCCGCCCCGGGGGAAGAGACCCAGTACTTC.

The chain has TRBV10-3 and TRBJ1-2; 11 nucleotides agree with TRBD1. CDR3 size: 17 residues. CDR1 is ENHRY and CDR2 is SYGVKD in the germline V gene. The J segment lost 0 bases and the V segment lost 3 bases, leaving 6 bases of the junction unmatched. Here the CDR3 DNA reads TGTGCCATCAGTGACCCGGACAGGGGGCAAGCTAACTATGGCTACACCTTC. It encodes CAISDPDRGQANYGYTF.

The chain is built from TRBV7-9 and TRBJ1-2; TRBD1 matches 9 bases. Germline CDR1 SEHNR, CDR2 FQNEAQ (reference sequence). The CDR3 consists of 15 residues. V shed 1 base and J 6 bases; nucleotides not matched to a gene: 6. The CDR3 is CASSLVDRGAHGYTF. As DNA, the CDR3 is TGTGCCAGCAGCTTAGTAGACAGGGGGGCCCATGGCTACACCTTC.

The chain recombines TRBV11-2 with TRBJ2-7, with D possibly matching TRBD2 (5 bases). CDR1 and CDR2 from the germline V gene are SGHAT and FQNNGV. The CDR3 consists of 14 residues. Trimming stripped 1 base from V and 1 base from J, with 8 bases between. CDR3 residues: CASSLGTVSYEQYF. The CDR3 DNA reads TGTGCCAGCAGCTTAGGGACTGTGTCCTACGAGCAGTACTTC.

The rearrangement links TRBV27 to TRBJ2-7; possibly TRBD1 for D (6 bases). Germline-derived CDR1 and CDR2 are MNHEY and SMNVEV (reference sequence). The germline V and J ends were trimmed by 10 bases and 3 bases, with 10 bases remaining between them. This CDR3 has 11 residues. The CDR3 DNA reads TGTGCCACCCGAGGGGGCTACGAGCAGTACTTC. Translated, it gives CATRGGYEQYF.

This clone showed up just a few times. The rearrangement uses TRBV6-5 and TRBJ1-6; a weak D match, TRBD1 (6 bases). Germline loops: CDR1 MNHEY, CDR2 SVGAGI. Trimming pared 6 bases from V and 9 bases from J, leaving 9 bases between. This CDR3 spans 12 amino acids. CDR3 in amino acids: CASRQGVSPLHF. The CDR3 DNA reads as TGTGCCAGCAGACAGGGAGTTTCACCCCTCCACTTT.

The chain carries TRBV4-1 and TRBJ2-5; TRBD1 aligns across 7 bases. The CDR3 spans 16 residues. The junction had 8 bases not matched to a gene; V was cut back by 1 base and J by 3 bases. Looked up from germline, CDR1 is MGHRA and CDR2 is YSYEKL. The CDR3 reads CASSQGGPTGEETQYF. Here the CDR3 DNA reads TGCGCCAGCAGCCAAGGGGGACCAACAGGGGAAGAGACCCAGTACTTC.

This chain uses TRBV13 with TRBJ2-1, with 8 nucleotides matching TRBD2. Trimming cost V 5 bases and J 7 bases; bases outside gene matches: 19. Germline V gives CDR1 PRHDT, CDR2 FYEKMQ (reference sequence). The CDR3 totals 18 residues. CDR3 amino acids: CASSQILSGGGSENEQFF. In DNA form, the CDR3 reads TGTGCCAGCAGCCAGATCCTGTCTGGCGGGGGGTCCGAAAATGAGCAGTTCTTC.

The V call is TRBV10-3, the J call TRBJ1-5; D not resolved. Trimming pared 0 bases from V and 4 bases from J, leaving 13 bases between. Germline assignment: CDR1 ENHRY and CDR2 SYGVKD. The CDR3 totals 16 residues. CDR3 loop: CAISESGFGENQPQHF. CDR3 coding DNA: TGTGCCATCAGTGAGTCCGGGTTTGGCGAAAATCAGCCCCAGCATTTT.

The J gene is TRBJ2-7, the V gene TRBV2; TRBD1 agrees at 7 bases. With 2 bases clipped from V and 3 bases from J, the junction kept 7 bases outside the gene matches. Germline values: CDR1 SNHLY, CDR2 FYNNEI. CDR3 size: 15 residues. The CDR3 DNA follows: TGTGCCAGCAGTGAATTCCGGGACAGAATCTACGAGCAGTACTTC. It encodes CASSEFRDRIYEQYF.

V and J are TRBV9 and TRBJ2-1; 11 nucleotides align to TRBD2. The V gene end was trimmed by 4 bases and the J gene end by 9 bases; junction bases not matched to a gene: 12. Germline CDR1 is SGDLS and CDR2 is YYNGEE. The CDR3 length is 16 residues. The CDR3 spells CASSPRGSGGAGEQFF. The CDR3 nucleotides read TGTGCCAGCAGCCCCCGTGGTAGCGGGGGGGCCGGTGAGCAGTTCTTC.

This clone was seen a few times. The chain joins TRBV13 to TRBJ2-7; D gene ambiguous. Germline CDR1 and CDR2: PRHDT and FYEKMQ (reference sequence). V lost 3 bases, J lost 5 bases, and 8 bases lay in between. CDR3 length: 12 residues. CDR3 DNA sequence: TGTGCCAGCAGCTTCAGTTCCGACGAGCAGTACTTC. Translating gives CASSFSSDEQYF.